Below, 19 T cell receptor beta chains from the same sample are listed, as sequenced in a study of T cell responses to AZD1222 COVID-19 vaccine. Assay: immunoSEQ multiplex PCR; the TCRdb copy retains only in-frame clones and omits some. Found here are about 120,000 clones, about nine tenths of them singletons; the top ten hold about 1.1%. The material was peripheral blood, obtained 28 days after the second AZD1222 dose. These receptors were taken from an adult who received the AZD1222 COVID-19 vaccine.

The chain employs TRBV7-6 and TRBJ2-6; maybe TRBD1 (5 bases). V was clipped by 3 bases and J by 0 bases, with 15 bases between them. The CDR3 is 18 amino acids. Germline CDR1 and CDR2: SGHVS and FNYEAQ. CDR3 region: CASSFQGEVNSGANVLTF. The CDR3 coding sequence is TGTGCCAGCAGCTTCCAGGGCGAAGTGAACTCTGGGGCCAACGTCCTGACTTTC.

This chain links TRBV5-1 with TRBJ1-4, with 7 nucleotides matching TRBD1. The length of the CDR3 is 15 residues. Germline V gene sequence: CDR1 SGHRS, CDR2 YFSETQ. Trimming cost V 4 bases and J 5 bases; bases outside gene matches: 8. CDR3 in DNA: TGCGCCAGCAGCCAAACCCCGACAGGGAATGAAAAACTGTTTTTT. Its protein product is CASSQTPTGNEKLFF.

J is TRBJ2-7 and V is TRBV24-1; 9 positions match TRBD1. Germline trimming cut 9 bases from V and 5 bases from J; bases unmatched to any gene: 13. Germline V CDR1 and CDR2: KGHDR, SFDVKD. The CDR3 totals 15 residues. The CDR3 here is CATSCIDRGYNEQYF. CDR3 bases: TGTGCCACCTCTTGCATCGACAGGGGGTATAACGAGCAGTACTTC.

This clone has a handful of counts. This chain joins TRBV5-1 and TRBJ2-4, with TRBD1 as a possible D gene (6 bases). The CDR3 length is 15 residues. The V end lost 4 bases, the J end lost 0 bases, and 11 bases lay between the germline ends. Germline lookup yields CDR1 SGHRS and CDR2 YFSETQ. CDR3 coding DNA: TGCGCCAGCAGCGCACCAGGGGTAGCCAAAAACATTCAGTACTTC. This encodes CASSAPGVAKNIQYF.

CDR3 DNA: TGTGCCAGCAGCTCCGAATTAGGGCAGGGCTACTTC. Its translation is CASSSELGQGYF. The chain is built from TRBV7-6 and TRBJ2-5, with D maybe TRBD1 (5 bases). V lost 4 bases, J lost 14 bases, and 17 bases lay in between. Per the germline V gene, CDR1 is SGHVS and CDR2 is FNYEAQ. This CDR3 has 12 residues.

Written as DNA, the CDR3 is TGTGCCAGCAGCCAAGGTCCCGGTGGGAATTCACCCCTCCACTTT. Its protein is CASSQGPGGNSPLHF. The chain uses TRBV3-1 (or the pseudogene TRBV3-2) and TRBJ1-6; no reliable D call. The V end was cut by 1 base, the J end by 7 bases, with 11 bases between. CDR3 length equals 15 residues. Germline values: CDR1 LGHDT, CDR2 YNNKEL (reference sequence).

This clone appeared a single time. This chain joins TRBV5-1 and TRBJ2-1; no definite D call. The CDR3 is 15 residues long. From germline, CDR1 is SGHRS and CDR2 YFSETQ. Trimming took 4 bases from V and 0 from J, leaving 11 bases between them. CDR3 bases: TGCGCCAGCAGCGTACAACAATCCTCCTACAATGAGCAGTTCTTC. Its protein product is CASSVQQSSYNEQFF.

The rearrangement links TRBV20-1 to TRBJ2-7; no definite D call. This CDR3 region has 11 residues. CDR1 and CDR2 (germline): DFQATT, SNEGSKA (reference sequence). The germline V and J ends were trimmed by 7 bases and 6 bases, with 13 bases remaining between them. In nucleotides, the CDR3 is TGCAGTGGGCTTCAGGTCCCCGAGCAGTACTTC. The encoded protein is CSGLQVPEQYF.

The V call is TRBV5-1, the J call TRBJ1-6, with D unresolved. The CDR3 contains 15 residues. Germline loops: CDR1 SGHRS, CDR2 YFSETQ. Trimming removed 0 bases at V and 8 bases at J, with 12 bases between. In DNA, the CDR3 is TGCGCCAGCAGCTTGGTATGGGGTAGGGATTCACCCCTCCACTTT. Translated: CASSLVWGRDSPLHF.

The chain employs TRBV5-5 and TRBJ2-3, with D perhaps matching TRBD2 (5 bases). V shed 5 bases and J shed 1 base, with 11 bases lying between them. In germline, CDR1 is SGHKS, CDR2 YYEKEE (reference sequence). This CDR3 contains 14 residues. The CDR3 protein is CASRGSLGTDTQYF. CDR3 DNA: TGTGCCAGCAGGGGTTCACTAGGCACAGATACGCAGTATTTT.

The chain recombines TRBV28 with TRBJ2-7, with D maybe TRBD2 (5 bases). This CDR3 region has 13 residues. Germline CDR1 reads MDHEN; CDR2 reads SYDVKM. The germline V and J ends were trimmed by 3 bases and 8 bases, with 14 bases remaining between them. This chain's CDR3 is CASSLRALVKQYF. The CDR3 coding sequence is TGTGCCAGCAGTTTGCGGGCACTAGTCAAGCAGTACTTC.

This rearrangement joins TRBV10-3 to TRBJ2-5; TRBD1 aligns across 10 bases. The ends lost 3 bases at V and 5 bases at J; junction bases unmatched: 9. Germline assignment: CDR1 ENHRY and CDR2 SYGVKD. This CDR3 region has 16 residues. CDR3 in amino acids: CAISEAPPGQGETQYF. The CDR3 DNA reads TGTGCCATCAGTGAAGCCCCACCGGGACAGGGGGAGACCCAGTACTTC.

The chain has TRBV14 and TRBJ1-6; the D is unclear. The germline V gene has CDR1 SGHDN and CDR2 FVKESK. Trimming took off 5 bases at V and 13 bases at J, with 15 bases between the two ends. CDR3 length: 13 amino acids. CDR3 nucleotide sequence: TGTGCCAGCAGCATGGCTCTCAACCTGCCCCTCCACTTT. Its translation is CASSMALNLPLHF.

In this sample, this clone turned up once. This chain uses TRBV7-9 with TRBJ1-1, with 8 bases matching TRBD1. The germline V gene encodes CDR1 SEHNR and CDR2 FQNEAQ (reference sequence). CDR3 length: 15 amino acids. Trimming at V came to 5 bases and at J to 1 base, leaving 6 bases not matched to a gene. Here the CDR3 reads CASSPDRGGNTEAFF. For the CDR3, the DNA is TGTGCCAGCAGCCCAGACAGGGGAGGGAACACTGAAGCTTTCTTT. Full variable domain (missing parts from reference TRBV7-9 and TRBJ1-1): DTGVSQNPRHKITKRGQNVTFRCDPISEHNRLYWYRQTLGQGPEFLTYFQNEAQLEKSRLLSDRFSAERPKGSFSTLEIQRTEQGDSAMYLCASSPDRGGNTEAFFGQGTRLTVV.

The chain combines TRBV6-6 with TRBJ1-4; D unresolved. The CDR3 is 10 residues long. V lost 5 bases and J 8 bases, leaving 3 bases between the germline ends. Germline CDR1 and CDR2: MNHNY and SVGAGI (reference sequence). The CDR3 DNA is TGTGCCAGCAGTGGCGAAAAACTGTTTTTT. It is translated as CASSGEKLFF.

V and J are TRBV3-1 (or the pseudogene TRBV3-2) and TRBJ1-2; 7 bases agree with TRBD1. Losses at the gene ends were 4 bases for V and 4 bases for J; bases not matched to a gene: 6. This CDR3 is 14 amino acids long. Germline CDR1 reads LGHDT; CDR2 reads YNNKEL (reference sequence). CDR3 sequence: CASSPLTGPYGYTF. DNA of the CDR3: TGTGCCAGCAGCCCTTTGACAGGGCCCTATGGCTACACCTTC.

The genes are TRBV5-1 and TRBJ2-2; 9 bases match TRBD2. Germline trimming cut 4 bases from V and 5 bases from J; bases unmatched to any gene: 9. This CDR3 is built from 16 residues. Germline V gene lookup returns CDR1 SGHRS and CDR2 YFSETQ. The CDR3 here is CASSLGVAGATGELFF. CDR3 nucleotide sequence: TGCGCCAGCAGCCTTGGGGTAGCGGGAGCTACCGGGGAGCTGTTTTTT.

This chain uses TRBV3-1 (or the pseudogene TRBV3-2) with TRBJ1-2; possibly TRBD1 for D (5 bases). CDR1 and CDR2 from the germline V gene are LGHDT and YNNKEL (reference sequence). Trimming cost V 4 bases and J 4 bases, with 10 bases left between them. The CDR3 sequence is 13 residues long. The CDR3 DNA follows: TGTGCCAGCAGCCCCACAGGTTCCTATGGCTACACCTTC. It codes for CASSPTGSYGYTF.

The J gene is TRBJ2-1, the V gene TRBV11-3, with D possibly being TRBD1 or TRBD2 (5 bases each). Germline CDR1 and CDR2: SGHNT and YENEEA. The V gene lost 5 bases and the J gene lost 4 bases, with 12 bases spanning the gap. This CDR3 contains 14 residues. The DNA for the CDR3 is TGTGCCAGCAGCCCCCGAGGGGCTTACAATGAGCAGTTCTTC. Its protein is CASSPRGAYNEQFF. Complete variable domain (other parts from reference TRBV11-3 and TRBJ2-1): EAGVVQSPRYKIIEKKQPVAFWCNPISGHNTLYWYLQNLGQGPELLIRYENEEAVDDSQLPKDRFSAERLKGVDSTLKIQPAELGDSAVYLCASSPRGAYNEQFFGPGTRLTVL.